This T cell receptor (beta chain) was sequenced for a study of T cell responses to AZD1222 COVID-19 vaccine. This CDR3 has 14 amino acids. Germline CDR1 MDHEN, CDR2 SYDVKM. The ends were cut back, 5 bases at V and 3 bases at J, with 13 bases in the middle. TCRdb's table, derived via immunoSEQ multiplex PCR, lists solely in-frame clones and lacks some. This table holds about 150,000 clones, around nine tenths found once. Sequencing was performed on peripheral blood, taken 28 days after the second AZD1222 dose. The V and J genes are TRBV28 and TRBJ1-1; D is ambiguous. The clonotype was recovered from an adult who received the AZD1222 COVID-19 vaccine. The CDR3 here is CASSETPRYTEAFF. The CDR3 DNA reads TGTGCCAGCAGTGAGACGCCGAGGTACACTGAAGCTTTCTTT.